Presented here are 25 T cell receptor beta chains from one specimen sequenced in a study of TIL therapy for anti-PD-1-resistant metastatic lung cancer. This was the immunoSEQ v3 assay. Profiling relied on immunoSEQ multiplex PCR, and the TCRdb table lists in-frame clones only, not all of them. The sample includes roughly 54,000 clones, around 87% seen only once; the top ten take around 2.6%. As for time point: pre-treatment sample, taken before nivolumab and TIL therapy. The sample consisted of blood, taken at baseline. Receptors originate from a person aged 25 to 85 with non-small cell lung cancer.

The chain links TRBV24-1 to TRBJ2-2, with D unresolved. This CDR3 is 14 amino acids long. V gave up 2 bases and J gave up 1 base, with 4 bases separating them. Per germline, CDR1 KGHDR and CDR2 SFDVKD. Here the CDR3 reads CATSDSRNTGELFF. The CDR3, as DNA: TGTGCCACCAGTGATTCGAGGAACACCGGGGAGCTGTTTTTT.

This clone has just one count. This chain links TRBV2 with TRBJ2-6; 9 bases match TRBD2. Germline CDR1 is SNHLY and CDR2 is FYNNEI. V shed 8 bases, J shed 4 bases, and the junction held 18 bases outside the gene matches. This CDR3 spans 19 amino acids. The CDR3 sequence: CASWGGSGSPPRGANVLTF. DNA of the CDR3: TGTGCCAGCTGGGGGGGTAGCGGGAGCCCGCCTCGAGGGGCCAACGTCCTGACTTTC. The full variable domain, rest sourced from reference TRBV2 and TRBJ2-6, is EPEVTQTPSHQVTQMGQEVILRCVPISNHLYFYWYRQILGQKVEFLVSFYNNEISEKSEIFDDQFSVERPDGSNFTLKIRSTKLEDSAMYFCASWGGSGSPPRGANVLTFGAGSRLTVL.

J is TRBJ1-2 and V is TRBV7-9, with 9 bases fitting TRBD1. V shed 1 base and J 5 bases; nucleotides not matched to a gene: 5. Germline lookup yields CDR1 SEHNR and CDR2 FQNEAQ (reference sequence). This CDR3 is 15 amino acids long. Here the CDR3 DNA reads TGTGCCAGCAGCTTAGGATCAGGACAGGGGTATGGCTACACCTTC. Its translation is CASSLGSGQGYGYTF.

The gene calls are TRBV10-3 and TRBJ2-7, with D perhaps matching TRBD1 (6 bases). The V end was cut by 6 bases, the J end by 2 bases, with 11 bases between. From germline, CDR1 is ENHRY and CDR2 SYGVKD. The CDR3 consists of 13 residues. The CDR3 protein is CAISAGTPYEQYF. CDR3 bases: TGTGCCATCAGCGCCGGGACACCCTACGAGCAGTACTTC.

The V and J genes are TRBV19 and TRBJ1-2, with unresolved D. Germline assignment: CDR1 LNHDA and CDR2 SQIVND (reference sequence). The V end was cut by 3 bases, the J end by 7 bases, with 12 bases between. This CDR3 is 13 amino acids long. CDR3 nucleotides: TGTGCCAGTAGTATCAAGGGAATCGGTGGCTACACCTTC. Protein: CASSIKGIGGYTF.

The genes are TRBV5-1 and TRBJ2-7, with 9 nucleotides matching TRBD1. CDR1 SGHRS and CDR2 YFSETQ come from the germline V gene. V was pared by 3 bases and J by 5 bases, with 6 bases of the junction left unmatched. The CDR3 consists of 14 residues. As DNA, the CDR3 is TGCGCCAGCAGCTACGACAGGGGGAACGACGAGCAGTACTTC. Amino acids: CASSYDRGNDEQYF.

V usage is TRBV5-6 and J usage is TRBJ2-3, with D maybe TRBD2 (5 bases). V was shortened by 4 bases and J by 6 bases, with 18 bases between the two germline ends. Germline-derived CDR1 and CDR2 are SGHDT and YYEEEE. The CDR3 spans 15 residues. CDR3 nucleotides: TGTGCCAGCAGCCCTTTGCGGCGGGTGGGGGATACGCAGTATTTT. Amino acid sequence: CASSPLRRVGDTQYF.

The chain joins TRBV12-5 to TRBJ1-6, with a weak D call TRBD1 (6 bases). CDR1 and CDR2 (germline): LGHNT, FRNRAP. V lost 6 bases and J 10 bases, leaving 13 bases between the germline ends. CDR3 size: 13 residues. The DNA for the CDR3 is TGTGCTAGTGGAGAAACAGGGATATCACCCCTCCACTTT. This translates into CASGETGISPLHF.

The chain recombines TRBV29-1 with TRBJ2-1; tentatively, D is TRBD2 (5 bases). Germline loops: CDR1 SQVTM, CDR2 ANQGSEA. Trimming shortened V by 7 bases and J by 0 bases, and 10 bases separated the two germline ends. CDR3 length equals 13 residues. DNA of the CDR3: TGCAGCGGAGAGGGCGGCTCCTACAATGAGCAGTTCTTC. Translating gives CSGEGGSYNEQFF.

V gene TRBV12-5 combines with J gene TRBJ2-5; no definite D call. V lost 6 bases and J 3 bases, leaving 17 bases between the germline ends. This CDR3 comprises 15 residues. Per germline, CDR1 LGHNT and CDR2 FRNRAP. The CDR3 nucleotides are TGTGCTAGTGGCCCAGGTGAAGGGTTAAAAGAGACCCAGTACTTC. Its protein product is CASGPGEGLKETQYF.

CDR3 sequence reads: CASSLTGVYDYGYTF. CDR3 nucleotide sequence: TGTGCCAGCAGTTTGACAGGAGTCTATGACTATGGCTACACCTTC. The gene calls are TRBV5-6 and TRBJ1-2; possibly TRBD1 for D (6 bases). The V gene's germline CDR1 is SGHDT and CDR2 YYEEEE. The CDR3 loop spans 15 amino acids. V lost 5 bases and J 3 bases, leaving 17 bases between the germline ends.

DNA for the CDR3: TGTGCCAGTAGAGAGACAGGGGTCAATCAGCCCCAGCATTTT. This sequence encodes CASRETGVNQPQHF. This chain joins TRBV19 and TRBJ1-5; the match to TRBD1 covers 8 bases. Germline CDR1 reads LNHDA; CDR2 reads SQIVND (reference sequence). CDR3 size: 14 residues. J was trimmed by 3 bases and V by 6 bases; bases with no gene match: 4.

This chain uses TRBV9 with TRBJ2-1; D gene ambiguous. V shed 0 bases and J shed 5 bases, with 12 bases lying between them. Germline CDR1 and CDR2: SGDLS and YYNGEE. This CDR3 contains 15 residues. Here the CDR3 reads CASSVGGYLNNEQFF. The CDR3 DNA reads TGTGCCAGCAGCGTAGGGGGTTACCTGAACAATGAGCAGTTCTTC.

The chain couples TRBV28 to TRBJ2-7; no reliable D call. The V and J ends lost 6 bases and 9 bases respectively, with 12 bases between them. This CDR3 is built from 11 residues. The germline V gene has CDR1 MDHEN and CDR2 SYDVKM. The CDR3 protein is CASSSMGGQYF. DNA of the CDR3: TGTGCCAGCAGCAGCATGGGTGGGCAGTACTTC.

Written as DNA, the CDR3 is TGTGCCACCAGCACCTTTGGGGGGGACGATGAGCAGTTCTTC. This codes for CATSTFGGDDEQFF. The chain combines TRBV15 with TRBJ2-1, with 7 nucleotides matching TRBD2. Germline V gene lookup returns CDR1 LNHNV and CDR2 YYDKDF (reference sequence). The CDR3 has 14 residues. J was trimmed by 8 bases and V by 4 bases; bases with no gene match: 8.

The gene calls are TRBV19 and TRBJ1-1, with 7 bases fitting TRBD1. Germline V gene data show CDR1 as LNHDA and CDR2 as SQIVND (reference sequence). V shed 1 base and J 4 bases; nucleotides not matched to a gene: 6. This CDR3 has 15 amino acids. In DNA, the CDR3 is TGTGCCAGTAGTATAGGTAGGAGACAGGGCACTGAAGCTTTCTTT. Its protein product is CASSIGRRQGTEAFF.

V is TRBV11-2 and J is TRBJ2-3; D ambiguous. With 3 bases removed from V and 1 base from J, the gap between germline ends came to 5 bases. The CDR3 runs to 13 residues. Germline CDR1 is SGHAT and CDR2 is FQNNGV. The CDR3 sequence: CASSFTRTDTQYF. The CDR3 DNA reads as TGTGCCAGCAGCTTTACACGCACAGATACGCAGTATTTT.

This clone appeared a few times. The V gene is TRBV2, the J gene TRBJ2-7, with 12 positions matching TRBD1. Germline trimming cut 4 bases from V and 0 bases from J; bases unmatched to any gene: 4. This CDR3 comprises 16 residues. Germline CDR1 and CDR2: SNHLY and FYNNEI. CDR3 region: CASSGQGQGASYEQYF. As DNA, the CDR3 is TGTGCCAGCAGTGGTCAGGGACAGGGGGCCTCCTACGAGCAGTACTTC.

This clone came up a few times. V is TRBV5-1 and J is TRBJ1-6; D remains ambiguous. CDR1 SGHRS and CDR2 YFSETQ come from the germline V gene. This CDR3 region has 15 residues. Trimming removed 4 bases from V and 9 bases from J, with 17 bases in between. The CDR3 DNA reads TGCGCCAGCAGCGCGGGGAGTGGGATCCGTTCACCCCTCCACTTT. Protein sequence: CASSAGSGIRSPLHF.

The CDR3 sequence: CASSLSLGTGTEAFF. In DNA form, the CDR3 reads TGTGCCAGCAGCTTGTCTTTGGGGACCGGCACTGAAGCTTTCTTT. The chain joins TRBV5-4 to TRBJ1-1; tentative D call: TRBD1 (5 bases). The length of the CDR3 is 15 residues. The V end lost 1 base, the J end lost 4 bases, and 14 bases lay between the germline ends. CDR1 is SGHNT, CDR2 YYREEE, per germline (reference sequence).

Only one count was recorded for this clone. This chain joins TRBV6-5 and TRBJ1-2, with TRBD1 as a possible D gene (6 bases). V was cut by 7 bases and J by 0 bases, with 12 bases left in between. CDR3 length: 14 residues. Germline CDR1 is MNHEY and CDR2 is SVGAGI. The CDR3 protein is CASTPGAANYGYTF. CDR3 bases: TGTGCCAGCACCCCAGGGGCTGCTAACTATGGCTACACCTTC.

This clone was seen once. This rearrangement joins TRBV9 to TRBJ2-7; 11 bases align to TRBD1. The length of the CDR3 is 17 residues. CDR1 and CDR2 from the germline V gene are SGDLS and YYNGEE. V shed 0 bases, J shed 3 bases, and the junction held 8 bases outside the gene matches. The CDR3 bases are TGTGCCAGCAGCGTAGGGGGGACAGGGGGTACCGTCTACGAGCAGTACTTC. This sequence encodes CASSVGGTGGTVYEQYF.

This sequence joins TRBV27 and TRBJ2-7; D unclear. The V end was cut by 0 bases, the J end by 4 bases, with 19 bases between. The CDR3 is made up of 17 amino acids. CDR1 is MNHEY, CDR2 SMNVEV, per germline (reference sequence). CDR3 sequence reads: CASSLSIGAGLGYEQYF. Written as DNA, the CDR3 is TGTGCCAGCAGTTTATCGATCGGCGCAGGCCTAGGTTACGAGCAGTACTTC.

This clone showed up just a few times. The V gene is TRBV7-2, the J gene TRBJ1-1; D unclear. V was shortened by 3 bases and J by 1 base, with 3 bases between the two germline ends. There are 12 residues in the CDR3. Germline values: CDR1 SGHTA, CDR2 FQGNSA. Written as DNA, the CDR3 is TGTGCCAGCAGCTTTAAGAACACTGAAGCTTTCTTT. It specifies CASSFKNTEAFF.

The chain combines TRBV5-1 with TRBJ1-1; TRBD1 matches at 7 bases. Germline V gene sequence: CDR1 SGHRS, CDR2 YFSETQ. The CDR3 spans 12 residues. V shed 0 bases and J 7 bases; nucleotides not matched to a gene: 0. The CDR3 spells CASSLDRGEAFF. In DNA, the CDR3 is TGCGCCAGCAGCTTGGACAGGGGTGAAGCTTTCTTT.